The present entry profiles one TCR beta chain with its context. Antigen specificity is unknown. PCR primers comprised 60 Vbeta and 13 Jbeta primers. Repertoires were generated with immunoSEQ multiplex PCR, while TCRdb's copy carries only in-frame clones and drops some. The data show some 90,000 clones, roughly 70% seen once. This sample is part of a study of cytomegalovirus exposure and HLA in healthy donors. Turning to the study itself: Early released data had tens of millions of unique TCRs, all coming from HLA-typed donors. Study observations and caveats: Several of the most significant clusters were apparently associated with common viral pathogens in a later analysis. Researchers had no immune exposure information except CMV serostatus available. The authors confirmed in vitro that three CMV-associated chains were specific for CMV antigens.

The germline CDR1 and CDR2 sequences are KGHSH and LQKENI. Trimming stripped 6 bases from V and 2 bases from J, with 4 bases between. The CDR3 is made up of 12 amino acids. This TCR was sampled from a man between 50 and 59 years old in good health and CMV-seronegative. The genes are TRBV18 and TRBJ2-2; D not resolved. Material: PBMCs. For the CDR3, the DNA is TGTGCCAGCTCCACAAACACCGGGGAGCTGTTTTTT. Translating gives CASSTNTGELFF. The full variable domain, completed using reference TRBV18 and TRBJ2-2, is NAGVMQNPRHLVRRRGQEARLRCSPMKGHSHVYWYRQLPEEGLKFMVYLQKENIIDESGMPKERFSAEFPKEGPSILRIQQVVRGDSAAYFCASSTNTGELFFGEGSRLTVL.